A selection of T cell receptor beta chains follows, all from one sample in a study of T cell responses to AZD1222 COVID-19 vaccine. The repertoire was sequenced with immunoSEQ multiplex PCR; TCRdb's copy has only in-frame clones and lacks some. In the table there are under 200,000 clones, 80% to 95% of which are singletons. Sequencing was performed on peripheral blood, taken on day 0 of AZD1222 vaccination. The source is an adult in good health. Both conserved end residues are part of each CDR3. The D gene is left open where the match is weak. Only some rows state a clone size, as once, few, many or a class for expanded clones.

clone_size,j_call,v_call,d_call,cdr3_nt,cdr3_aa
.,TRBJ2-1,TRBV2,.,TGTGCCAGCAAAATAGCCGGACTATCCTACAATGAGCAGTTCTTC,CASKIAGLSYNEQFF
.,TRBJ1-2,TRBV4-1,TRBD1,TGCGCCAGCAGCCAAGCACAGGGGAACTATGGCTACACCTTC,CASSQAQGNYGYTF
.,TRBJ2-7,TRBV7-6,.,TGTGCCAGCAGCTCCCAAGGTGCAGGGTCCTACGAGCAGTACTTC,CASSSQGAGSYEQYF
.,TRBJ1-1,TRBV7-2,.,TGTGCCAGCGTTACATCTCGCGTGAACACTGAAGCTTTCTTT,CASVTSRVNTEAFF
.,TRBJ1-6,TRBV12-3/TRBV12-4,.,TGTGCCAACGGTCGAGGTGAGGAATCACCCCTCCACTTT,CANGRGEESPLHF
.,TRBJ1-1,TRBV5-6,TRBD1,TGTGCCAGCAGCTGGGACAGGGAGCATCTGGTGACTGAAGCTTTCTTT,CASSWDREHLVTEAFF
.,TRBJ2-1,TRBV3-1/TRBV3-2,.,TGTGCCAGCAGCCAAGGAGGGCTGGCGGCGTATTACAATGAGCAGTTCTTC,CASSQGGLAAYYNEQFF
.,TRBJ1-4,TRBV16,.,TGTGCCAGCAGCCCCCAAACTCGAGAAAAACTGTTTTTT,CASSPQTREKLFF
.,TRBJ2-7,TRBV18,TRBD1,TGTGCCAGCTCACTTCGGGGACAGGGGGTGCGCAGCGAGCAGTACTTC,CASSLRGQGVRSEQYF
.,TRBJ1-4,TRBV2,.,TGTGCCAGCGGCGGGGCTGCAACTAATGAAAAACTGTTTTTT,CASGGAATNEKLFF
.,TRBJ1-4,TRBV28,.,TGTGCCAGCAGTTCCCCGGGGGTTACTAATGAAAAACTGTTTTTT,CASSSPGVTNEKLFF
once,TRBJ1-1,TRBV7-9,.,TGTGCCAGCAGCTTAACTGCCTTTGGGGTCTTT,CASSLTAFGVF
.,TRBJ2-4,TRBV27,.,TGTGCCAGCAGTTCCGGACAGACCTTTAAAAACATTCAGTACTTC,CASSSGQTFKNIQYF
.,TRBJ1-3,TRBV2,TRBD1,TGTGCCAGCAGTGAAGGACAGGGGATTGGAAACACCATATATTTT,CASSEGQGIGNTIYF
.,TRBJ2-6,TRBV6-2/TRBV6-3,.,TGTGCCAGCAGTTACCCCCCGGACCCCGGCTCTGGGGCCAACGTCCTGACTTTC,CASSYPPDPGSGANVLTF
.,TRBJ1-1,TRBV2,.,TGTGCCAGCAGACAAGAGACAGGCCTCACCCAAGCTTTCTTT,CASRQETGLTQAFF
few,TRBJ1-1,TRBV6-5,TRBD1,TGTGCCAGCAGATCCGGGACAGGGATCACTGAAGCTTTCTTT,CASRSGTGITEAFF
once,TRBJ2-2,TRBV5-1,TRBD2,TGCGCCAGCAGCTTGGTCGGGACTAGCAGGATGATGGGGGAGCTGTTTTTT,CASSLVGTSRMMGELFF
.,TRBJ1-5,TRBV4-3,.,TGCGCCAGCAGCCTTTTCAGGACTACCAATCAGCCCCAGCATTTT,CASSLFRTTNQPQHF
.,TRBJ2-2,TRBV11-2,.,TGTGCCAGCAGCCGGTCCCGCCCCGGGGAGCTGTTTTTT,CASSRSRPGELFF
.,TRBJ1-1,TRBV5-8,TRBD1,TGTGCCAGCAGCTTAGTCTTCGACAGGGATACTGAAGCTTTCTTT,CASSLVFDRDTEAFF
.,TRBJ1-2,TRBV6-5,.,TGTGCCAGCAGGGCGGCACCCTCTAACTATGGCTACACCTTC,CASRAAPSNYGYTF
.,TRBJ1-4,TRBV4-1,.,TGCGCCAGCAGCCACTTGACAGGAGTTAATGAAAAACTGTTTTTT,CASSHLTGVNEKLFF
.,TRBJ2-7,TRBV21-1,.,TGTGCCAGCAGCTACAGGGGGAAGGGACCCTACGAGCAGTACTTC,CASSYRGKGPYEQYF
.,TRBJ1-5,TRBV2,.,TGTGCCAGCACCCCGGAGGGGGGACCCGATCAGCCCCAGCATTTT,CASTPEGGPDQPQHF
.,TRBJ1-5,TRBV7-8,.,TGTGCCAGCAGGCCGGGCCTCGGGGAACCTCATCAGCCCCAGCATTTT,CASRPGLGEPHQPQHF
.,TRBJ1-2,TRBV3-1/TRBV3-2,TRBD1,TGTGCCAGCAGCTGGACAGGGAACTATGGCTACACCTTC,CASSWTGNYGYTF
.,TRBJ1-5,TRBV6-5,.,TGTGCCAGCGAATATAGGGTGTGGGGGAATCAGCCCCAGCATTTT,CASEYRVWGNQPQHF